A selection of T cell receptor beta chains follows, all from one sample in a study of shared clonotypes between healthy human individuals. The data were produced by immunoSEQ multiplex PCR, yet TCRdb's version contains in-frame clones alone and is incomplete. The sample lists about 590,000 clones, nearly 97% seen once, with 0.11% in the top ten. The material sequenced was naive CD8+ T cells sorted from blood. The receptors originated from a woman in her 30s in good health. The CDR3 runs from the conserved cysteine through the conserved F or W. Fields, in order: clone size, D gene, J gene, V gene, CDR3 protein. D genes are given only for firm matches. Size tells how often a clone was seen (once, few, many) or the class of an expanded clone, and some rows leave it out.

-,-,TRBJ2-5,TRBV6-6,CASSPTGPGETQYF
-,TRBD2,TRBJ2-1,TRBV19,CASAIAGGQQFF
-,-,TRBJ2-7,TRBV6-6,CATKGTGAFYEQYF
-,-,TRBJ1-4,TRBV6-5,CASSRDPINEKLFF
-,-,TRBJ2-3,TRBV7-9,CASSPKGAPSEYF
-,-,TRBJ2-7,TRBV28,CASRGGGGSYEQYF
-,TRBD2,TRBJ2-7,TRBV4-1,CASSQVGGSGISSYEQYF
-,TRBD2,TRBJ2-1,TRBV14,CASSLGTGLAGEDEQFF
-,TRBD2,TRBJ2-5,TRBV30,CAWSRGLAGDQETQYF
-,-,TRBJ1-1,TRBV18,CASSRRRADTEAFF
-,TRBD1,TRBJ2-5,TRBV7-9,CASSPLPGRGRIQETQYF
once,TRBD2,TRBJ2-7,TRBV28,CASSLGAGGEQYF
-,-,TRBJ1-1,TRBV7-9,CASSRGGAEAFF
-,-,TRBJ2-7,TRBV27,CASSFGLGLYEQYF
-,TRBD2,TRBJ2-7,TRBV28,CASSIRLAGDYEQYF
-,-,TRBJ2-2,TRBV28,CASSLPGPTFAGELFF
few,-,TRBJ1-1,TRBV27,CASSPGQIGGEAFF
-,-,TRBJ1-4,TRBV15,CATSRRVSDEKLFF
-,-,TRBJ2-5,TRBV4-1,CASSQGRASAQETQYF
-,TRBD2,TRBJ2-7,TRBV6-4,CASGATSGTHYEQYF
-,TRBD2,TRBJ2-1,TRBV19,CASKRLADSYNEQFF
-,-,TRBJ2-7,TRBV20-1,CSARLVSEQYF
-,-,TRBJ2-3,TRBV7-9,CASRLPRSSPSTDTQYF
-,-,TRBJ2-5,TRBV28,CASSLRQVRQETQYF
once,TRBD1,TRBJ2-7,TRBV27,CASSYRQGNYEQYF
-,-,TRBJ2-5,TRBV7-9,CASSSSNREGTQYF
-,TRBD1,TRBJ2-5,TRBV27,CASRTGGETQYF
-,TRBD1,TRBJ1-1,TRBV6-5,CASTTQGATEAFF
-,TRBD2,TRBJ2-2,TRBV28,CASSPLAGGRSTGELFF
-,-,TRBJ2-2,TRBV7-8,CASSLAVAENTGELFF
-,-,TRBJ1-1,TRBV6-5,CASSYSSTEAFF
-,-,TRBJ1-5,TRBV2,CASSEGLRGSGPYQPQHF
-,-,TRBJ2-7,TRBV10-2,CASSEVGYEQYF
-,-,TRBJ2-3,TRBV7-9,CASTKSDTQYF
-,-,TRBJ1-2,TRBV28,CASSPPLIYGYTF
-,-,-,TRBV30,CAWSAVYEQYF